This T cell receptor beta chain was sequenced in a study of PD-L1 blockade in urothelial cancer. V lost 7 bases, J lost 8 bases, and 20 bases lay in between. CDR1 MNHEY and CDR2 SVGAGI come from the germline V gene. The CDR3 covers 14 residues. Time point given: pretreatment peripheral blood. Produced via immunoSEQ multiplex PCR; TCRdb's table is partial and in-frame only. The table shows 40,000 to 60,000 clones, with roughly four fifths occurring only once. The chain joins TRBV6-5 to TRBJ1-2; TRBD1 might be the D (6 bases). The sample consisted of PBMCs, taken around atezolizumab (anti-PD-L1) treatment. The receptor comes from a man between 65 and 85 years old with urothelial cancer. CDR3: CASNYDGGPGGYTF. The CDR3 nucleotides are TGTGCCAGCAATTATGACGGGGGGCCAGGAGGCTACACCTTC.